The 17 T cell receptor beta chains presented below share a single source sample, sequenced in a study of shared clonotypes between healthy human individuals. The table came from immunoSEQ multiplex PCR; TCRdb's copy has only in-frame clones and leaves some out. The sample has under 1,900,000 clones, approximately 98.5% seen once. Sequencing was done on a sample of naive CD4+ T cells sorted from blood. Subset specified: CD45RA+ positively selected. These receptors were taken from a man under 40 in good health.

The chain carries TRBV27 and TRBJ1-1, with 7 positions matching TRBD1. The CDR3 extends over 16 amino acids. The germline gives CDR1 MNHEY, CDR2 SMNVEV (reference sequence). V shed 4 bases, J shed 5 bases, and the junction held 13 bases outside the gene matches. This CDR3 is CASSSPGQAAGTEAFF. The CDR3 coding sequence is TGTGCCAGCAGTTCCCCCGGACAGGCGGCGGGTACTGAAGCTTTCTTT.

This chain links TRBV29-1 with TRBJ2-1, with D hard to call. CDR1 and CDR2 from the germline V gene are SQVTM and ANQGSEA. The ends were cut back, 3 bases at V and 8 bases at J, with 14 bases in the middle. The CDR3 totals 13 residues. The CDR3: CSVEAMWPDEQFF. The CDR3 DNA is TGCAGCGTTGAGGCCATGTGGCCCGATGAGCAGTTCTTC.

The chain links TRBV6-5 to TRBJ2-7; the D is unclear. The germline CDR1 and CDR2 sequences are MNHEY and SVGAGI. The CDR3 length is 11 residues. Trimming pared 6 bases from V and 6 bases from J, leaving 9 bases between. CDR3 loop: CASSRSSEQYF. CDR3 sequence (DNA): TGTGCCAGCAGCCGCAGTAGCGAGCAGTACTTC.

This clone was observed a single time. The rearrangement uses TRBV25-1 and TRBJ1-1; D gene ambiguous. This CDR3 has 11 amino acids. Germline CDR1 MGHDK, CDR2 SYGVNS. Trimming shortened V by 3 bases and J by 10 bases, and 9 bases separated the two germline ends. The CDR3 here is CASSDPVGAFF. The CDR3 DNA follows: TGTGCCAGCAGTGATCCGGTGGGAGCTTTCTTT.

The rearrangement uses TRBV7-9 and TRBJ2-7; 10 bases line up with TRBD1. With 3 bases clipped from V and 1 base from J, the junction kept 3 bases outside the gene matches. The CDR3 totals 15 residues. CDR1 and CDR2 (germline): SEHNR, FQNEAQ (reference sequence). Written as DNA, the CDR3 is TGTGCCAGCAGCTTGACAGGGGGCGAATCCTACGAGCAGTACTTC. The encoded protein is CASSLTGGESYEQYF.

The V and J genes are TRBV28 and TRBJ1-5; 7 nucleotides match TRBD1. The V segment lost 3 bases and the J segment 2 bases; nucleotides outside the gene matches: 4. CDR3 length: 15 residues. From germline, CDR1 is MDHEN and CDR2 SYDVKM. CDR3 protein: CASSFDTGGNQPQHF. The CDR3 DNA sequence: TGTGCCAGCAGTTTTGATACAGGGGGCAATCAGCCCCAGCATTTT.

In regard to this clone: The same CDR3 also results from other DNA sequences found in this sample. The genes are TRBV7-9 and TRBJ2-1; no clear D gene. V gave up 0 bases and J gave up 7 bases, with 4 bases separating them. CDR1 and CDR2 (germline): SEHNR, FQNEAQ (reference sequence). CDR3 size: 12 residues. For the CDR3, the DNA is TGTGCCAGCAGCTTAGCGCTTAATGAGCAGTTCTTC. It codes for CASSLALNEQFF.

This chain joins TRBV28 and TRBJ2-5; D remains unclear. The germline V and J ends were trimmed by 7 bases and 7 bases, with 10 bases remaining between them. This CDR3 region has 11 residues. Germline V gives CDR1 MDHEN, CDR2 SYDVKM. CDR3 in amino acids: CASISARTQYF. Here the CDR3 DNA reads TGTGCCAGCATCTCCGCCCGGACCCAGTACTTC. Combining the CDR3 with reference TRBV28 and TRBJ2-5 gives the whole variable domain DVKVTQSSRYLVKRTGEKVFLECVQDMDHENMFWYRQDPGLGLRLIYFSYDVKMKEKGDIPEGYSVSREKKERFSLILESASTNQTSMYLCASISARTQYFGPGTRLLVL.

V and J are TRBV19 and TRBJ2-5, with a weak D call TRBD1 (6 bases). CDR1 and CDR2 from the germline V gene are LNHDA and SQIVND (reference sequence). The CDR3 is 15 residues long. The V and J ends lost 4 bases and 10 bases respectively, with 22 bases between them. The chain's CDR3 is CASSTTTGGPVDQYF. CDR3 DNA: TGTGCCAGTAGTACCACGACAGGAGGCCCGGTAGACCAGTACTTC.

The V call is TRBV5-1, the J call TRBJ2-7; 8 bases match TRBD1. The CDR3 totals 16 residues. Trimming removed 4 bases from V and 2 bases from J; junction bases left unmatched: 11. The germline V gene has CDR1 SGHRS and CDR2 YFSETQ. CDR3 nucleotide sequence: TGCGCCAGCAGCACACGACAGGGGCCACGGGCCTACGAGCAGTACTTC. This translates into CASSTRQGPRAYEQYF.

The chain links TRBV14 to TRBJ2-7; D perhaps matches TRBD1 (6 bases). Germline V gene data show CDR1 as SGHDN and CDR2 as FVKESK. The CDR3 sequence is 14 residues long. V was pared by 3 bases and J by 2 bases, with 11 bases between. CDR3 nucleotides: TGTGCCAGCAGCCACAGGGGTTTGGCCTACGAGCAGTACTTC. Translation gives CASSHRGLAYEQYF. Full variable domain (rest looked up from reference TRBV14 and TRBJ2-7): EAGVTQFPSHSVIEKGQTVTLRCDPISGHDNLYWYRRVMGKEIKFLLHFVKESKQDESGMPNNRFLAERTGGTYSTLKVQPAELEDSGVYFCASSHRGLAYEQYFGPGTRLTVT.

The rearrangement links TRBV29-1 to TRBJ2-7, with TRBD2 matching 8 bases. V trimming: 7 bases; J trimming: 1 base; junction bases outside the gene matches: 6. The CDR3 spans 13 residues. The germline gives CDR1 SQVTM, CDR2 ANQGSEA. CDR3 in amino acids: CSGTGGQSYEQYF. Here the CDR3 DNA reads TGCAGCGGAACGGGGGGGCAATCCTACGAGCAGTACTTC.

This chain connects TRBV9 to TRBJ2-1; TRBD2 agrees at 12 bases. The germline V gene has CDR1 SGDLS and CDR2 YYNGEE. The J segment lost 5 bases and the V segment lost 3 bases, leaving 9 bases of the junction unmatched. The CDR3 is made up of 17 amino acids. CDR3 coding DNA: TGTGCCAGCAGCGCCGGACTAGCGGGAACCAGAGACAATGAGCAGTTCTTC. Protein product: CASSAGLAGTRDNEQFF.

This chain's CDR3 is CASSYSRQDSTDTQYF. CDR3 nucleotide sequence: TGTGCCAGCAGTTACTCTCGACAGGATAGCACAGATACGCAGTATTTT. This chain joins TRBV6-6 and TRBJ2-3; D might be TRBD1 (6 bases). The CDR3 has 16 amino acids. V lost 0 bases, J lost 0 bases, and 10 bases lay in between. Germline values: CDR1 MNHNY, CDR2 SVGAGI (reference sequence).

The genes are TRBV7-6 and TRBJ1-2; D might be TRBD1 (6 bases). Germline assignment: CDR1 SGHVS and CDR2 FNYEAQ. The CDR3 extends over 13 amino acids. V lost 5 bases and J lost 8, with 15 bases in between. CDR3 residues: CASSPQGVVGYTF. CDR3 sequence (DNA): TGTGCCAGCAGCCCACAGGGTGTTGTAGGCTACACCTTC.

This clone was seen just once. This sequence joins TRBV5-1 and TRBJ2-1, with D possibly being TRBD2 (5 bases). The V gene lost 5 bases and the J gene lost 5 bases, with 11 bases spanning the gap. The CDR3 contains 13 residues. Germline CDR1 and CDR2: SGHRS and YFSETQ. CDR3 protein: CASSASGHNEQFF. Here the CDR3 DNA reads TGCGCCAGCAGTGCCAGCGGACACAATGAGCAGTTCTTC. Full variable domain (rest looked up from reference TRBV5-1 and TRBJ2-1): KAGVTQTPRYLIKTRGQQVTLSCSPISGHRSVSWYQQTPGQGLQFLFEYFSETQRNKGNFPGRFSGRQFSNSRSEMNVSTLELGDSALYLCASSASGHNEQFFGPGTRLTVL.

The chain combines TRBV15 with TRBJ2-1; 9 bases match TRBD2. Trimming cost V 4 bases and J 8 bases; bases outside gene matches: 12. The V gene's germline CDR1 is LNHNV and CDR2 YYDKDF (reference sequence). This CDR3 has 16 amino acids. The CDR3 DNA sequence: TGTGCCACCAGCATCCCGACCGGGACTAGCATCTATGAGCAGTTCTTC. Its translation is CATSIPTGTSIYEQFF.